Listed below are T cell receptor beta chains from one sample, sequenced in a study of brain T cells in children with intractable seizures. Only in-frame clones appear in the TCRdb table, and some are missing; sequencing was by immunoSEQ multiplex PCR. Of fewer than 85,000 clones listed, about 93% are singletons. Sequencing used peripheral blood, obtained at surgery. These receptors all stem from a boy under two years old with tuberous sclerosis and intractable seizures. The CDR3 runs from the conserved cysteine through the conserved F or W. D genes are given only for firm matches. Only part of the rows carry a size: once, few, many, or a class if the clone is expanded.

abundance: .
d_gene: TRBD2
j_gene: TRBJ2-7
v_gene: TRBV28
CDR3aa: CASSLQGLAGAYEQYF
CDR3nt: TGTGCCAGCAGTTTACAGGGACTAGCGGGAGCCTACGAGCAGTACTTC

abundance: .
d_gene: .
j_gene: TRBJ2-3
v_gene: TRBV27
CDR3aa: CASSSVEERTDTQYF
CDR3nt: TGTGCCAGCAGTTCCGTGGAGGAGCGAACAGATACGCAGTATTTT

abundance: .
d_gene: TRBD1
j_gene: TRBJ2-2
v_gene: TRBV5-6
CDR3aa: CASSPGTGAAGELFF
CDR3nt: TGTGCCAGCAGCCCCGGGACAGGGGCGGCCGGGGAGCTGTTTTTT

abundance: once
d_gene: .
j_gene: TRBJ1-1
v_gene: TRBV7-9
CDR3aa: CASSFYAGLNTEAFF
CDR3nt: TGTGCCAGCAGCTTTTACGCGGGTTTGAACACTGAAGCTTTCTTT

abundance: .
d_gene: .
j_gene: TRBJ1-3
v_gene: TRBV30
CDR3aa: CAWNPGPSGNTIYF
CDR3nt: TGTGCCTGGAACCCAGGGCCCTCTGGAAACACCATATATTTT

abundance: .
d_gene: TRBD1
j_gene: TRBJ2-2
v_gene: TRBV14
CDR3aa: CASSQLWDRDVVGELFF
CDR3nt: TGTGCCAGCAGCCAATTGTGGGACAGGGATGTTGTCGGGGAGCTGTTTTTT

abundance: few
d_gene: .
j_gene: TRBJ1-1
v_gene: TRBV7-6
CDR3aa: CASSMPMTEAFF
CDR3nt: TGTGCCAGCAGTATGCCGATGACTGAAGCTTTCTTT

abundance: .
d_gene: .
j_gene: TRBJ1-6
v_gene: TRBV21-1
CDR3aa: CASSKVSAGGPLGDSPLHF
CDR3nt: TGTGCCAGCAGCAAAGTCTCGGCAGGGGGCCCCCTGGGGGATTCACCCCTCCACTTT

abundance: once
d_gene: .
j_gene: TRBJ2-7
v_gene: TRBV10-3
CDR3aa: CAIKQALETSSYEQYF
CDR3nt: TGTGCCATCAAACAAGCTCTAGAAACCTCCAGCTACGAGCAGTACTTC

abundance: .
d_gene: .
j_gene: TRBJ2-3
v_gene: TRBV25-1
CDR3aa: CASSGDPTDTQYF
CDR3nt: TGTGCCAGCAGTGGCGATCCCACAGATACGCAGTATTTT

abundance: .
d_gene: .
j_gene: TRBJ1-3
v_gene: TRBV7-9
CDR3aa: CASSLLETGNTIYF
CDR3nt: TGTGCCAGCAGCTTATTGGAAACTGGAAACACCATATATTTT

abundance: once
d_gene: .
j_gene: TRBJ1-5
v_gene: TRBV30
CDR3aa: CAWSAPGPGSNQPQHF
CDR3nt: TGTGCCTGGAGTGCTCCCGGGCCGGGGAGCAATCAGCCCCAGCATTTT

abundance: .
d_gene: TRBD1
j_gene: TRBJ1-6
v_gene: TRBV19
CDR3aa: CASCRDRGSPLHF
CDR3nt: TGTGCCAGCTGCCGGGACAGGGGCTCACCCCTCCACTTT

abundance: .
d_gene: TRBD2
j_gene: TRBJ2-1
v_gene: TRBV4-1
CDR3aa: CASSHQPREREGYNEQFF
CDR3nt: TGCGCCAGCAGCCACCAACCTAGGGAGCGGGAGGGTTACAATGAGCAGTTCTTC

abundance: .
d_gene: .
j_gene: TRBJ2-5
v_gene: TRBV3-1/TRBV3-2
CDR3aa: CASSQDPGTETQYF
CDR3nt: TGTGCCAGCAGCCAAGATCCCGGGACAGAGACCCAGTACTTC

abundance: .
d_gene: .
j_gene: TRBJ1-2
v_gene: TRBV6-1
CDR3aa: CASSEFVGASNYGYTF
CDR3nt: TGTGCCAGCAGTGAATTCGTAGGGGCTTCTAACTATGGCTACACCTTC